There are many counts of the clone carrying this T cell receptor (beta chain). What it binds is not known. A junction boundary mismatches the germline segment, possibly from a read error. CDR3 length: 14 amino acids. Germline V gene lookup returns CDR1 KGHSH and CDR2 LQKENI. The record originates from a study of blood T cells in healthy people across ages. Study conclusions and caveats: Higher diversity, along with more naive CD4+ cells, distinguished long-lived donors from aged donors.

Alongside a J-beta primer mix, a sample-barcoded 5' primer served in a second PCR lasting 7 to 11 cycles. TCRdb redid the calling of the 5' RACE reads with MiXCR, one entry per CDR3 protein. The table lists over 950,000 distinct CDR3 sequences, roughly 51% of them singletons. Sequencing was performed on blood. The receptor was isolated from a woman in her sixties in good health. The V gene is TRBV18, the J gene TRBJ2-6; 7 bases fit TRBD1. The CDR3 reads CASSPVPGGNVLTF. In DNA, the CDR3 is TGTGCCAGCTCACCAGTCCCAGGGGGCAACGTCCTGACTTTC.